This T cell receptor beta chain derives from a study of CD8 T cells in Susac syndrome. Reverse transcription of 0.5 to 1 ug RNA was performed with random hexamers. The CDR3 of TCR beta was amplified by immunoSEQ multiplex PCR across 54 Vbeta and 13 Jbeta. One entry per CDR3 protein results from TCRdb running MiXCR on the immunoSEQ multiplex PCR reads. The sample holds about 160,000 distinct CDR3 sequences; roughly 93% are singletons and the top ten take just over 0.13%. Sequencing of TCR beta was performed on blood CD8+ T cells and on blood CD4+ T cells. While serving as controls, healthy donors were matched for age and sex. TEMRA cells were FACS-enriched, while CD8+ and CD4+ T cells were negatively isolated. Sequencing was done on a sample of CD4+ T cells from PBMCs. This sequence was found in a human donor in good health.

CDR3 sequence: CAISESGTENIQYF. DNA of the CDR3: TGTGCCATCAGTGAGTCGGGGACAGAAAACATTCAGTACTTC. V is TRBV10-3 and J is TRBJ2-4; TRBD1 matches at 7 bases. CDR3 length: 14 amino acids. The germline CDR1 and CDR2 sequences are ENHRY and SYGVKD. V was clipped by 0 bases and J by 5 bases; unmatched bases: 1.